The next 25 T cell receptor beta chains were all read from a single sample in a study of T cells in tumors after PD-1 blockade. The assay was immunoSEQ multiplex PCR, and TCRdb's table has in-frame clones only and misses some. The table includes roughly 59,000 clones, just under 80% detected once. This material consisted of PBMCs, taken before anti-PD-1 treatment. The receptors derive from a human donor with basal cell carcinoma.

The chain carries TRBV10-2 and TRBJ1-2; D gene unclear. With 0 bases removed from V and 4 bases from J, the gap between germline ends came to 9 bases. The CDR3 contains 14 residues. Germline V gives CDR1 WSHSY, CDR2 SAAADI. This CDR3 reads CASSESILSYGYTF. In nucleotides, the CDR3 is TGCGCCAGCAGTGAGTCGATCCTGAGCTATGGCTACACCTTC.

The V gene is TRBV27, the J gene TRBJ2-7; 8 bases are a match to TRBD1. This CDR3 is built from 16 residues. Looked up from germline, CDR1 is MNHEY and CDR2 is SMNVEV (reference sequence). V dropped 2 bases and J dropped 4; count of bases not matched to a gene: 10. In DNA, the CDR3 is TGTGCCAGCAGTTTAGGGGGCAGGGGGCCTCTTTACGAGCAGTACTTC. Its translation is CASSLGGRGPLYEQYF.

The V gene is TRBV10-2, the J gene TRBJ1-2, with TRBD1 matching over 9 bases. Looked up from germline, CDR1 is WSHSY and CDR2 is SAAADI. The J segment lost 3 bases and the V segment lost 5 bases, leaving 1 base of the junction unmatched. The CDR3 has 13 residues. The CDR3: CASSRQGDYGYTF. The CDR3 coding sequence is TGCGCCAGCAGTCGACAGGGGGACTATGGCTACACCTTC.

The genes are TRBV5-6 and TRBJ2-3; D not resolved. Germline V lookup: CDR1 SGHDT, CDR2 YYEEEE. V was pared by 6 bases and J by 1 base, with 18 bases between. The CDR3 is made up of 16 amino acids. CDR3 loop: CASTIGLASGTDTQYF. Here the CDR3 DNA reads TGTGCCAGCACTATAGGGTTGGCTTCCGGCACAGATACGCAGTATTTT. Full variable domain (outside the CDR3, taken from reference TRBV5-6 and TRBJ2-3): DAGVTQSPTHLIKTRGQQVTLRCSPKSGHDTVSWYQQALGQGPQFIFQYYEEEERQRGNFPDRFSGHQFPNYSSELNVNALLLGDSALYLCASTIGLASGTDTQYFGPGTRLTVL.

This chain links TRBV6-2 or TRBV6-3 with TRBJ2-3; 11 bases fit TRBD1. The CDR3 length is 14 residues. Germline V gene sequence: CDR1 MNHEY, CDR2 SVGEGT. V dropped 5 bases and J dropped 2; count of bases not matched to a gene: 0. The CDR3 protein is CASSGQGATDTQYF. In DNA form, the CDR3 reads TGTGCCAGCAGTGGACAGGGGGCCACAGATACGCAGTATTTT.

The J gene is TRBJ2-3, the V gene TRBV5-1; D is undetermined. From germline, CDR1 is SGHRS and CDR2 YFSETQ. V was clipped by 1 base and J by 1 base, with 16 bases between them. CDR3 size: 17 residues. In DNA form, the CDR3 reads TGCGCCAGCAGCTTGTCTTACAGCTCTGACGGCACAGATACGCAGTATTTT. Amino acid sequence: CASSLSYSSDGTDTQYF.

The genes are TRBV20-1 and TRBJ2-1; D unclear. Trimming left V 5 bases short and J 5 bases short, with 4 bases between. This CDR3 has 10 residues. Germline V gene lookup returns CDR1 DFQATT and CDR2 SNEGSKA (reference sequence). CDR3 region: CSAEDNEQFF. The CDR3 region has the DNA TGCAGTGCTGAGGACAATGAGCAGTTCTTC.

The chain recombines TRBV18 with TRBJ1-4, with D possibly matching TRBD1 (6 bases). The V gene lost 4 bases and the J gene lost 16 bases, with 22 bases spanning the gap. CDR1 and CDR2 from the germline V gene are KGHSH and LQKENI. The CDR3 has 14 amino acids. In nucleotides, the CDR3 is TGTGCCAGCTCACAATCTGGGAGCCTACCGGGACAGTTTTTT. Its protein product is CASSQSGSLPGQFF.

DNA of the CDR3: TGCAGCGGCGCCGGGACTAGCCTCGGCGAGCAGTACTTC. This sequence encodes CSGAGTSLGEQYF. V and J are TRBV29-1 and TRBJ2-7; TRBD2 agrees at 9 bases. J was trimmed by 6 bases and V by 7 bases; bases with no gene match: 10. Germline loops: CDR1 SQVTM, CDR2 ANQGSEA. The CDR3 totals 13 residues.

V gene TRBV3-1 (or the pseudogene TRBV3-2) combines with J gene TRBJ2-1; D unresolved. V was clipped by 2 bases and J by 8 bases, with 10 bases between them. Germline values: CDR1 LGHDT, CDR2 YNNKEL (reference sequence). The CDR3 is made up of 13 amino acids. The CDR3 sequence: CASSQYRADEQFF. CDR3 coding DNA: TGTGCCAGCAGCCAATATAGGGCCGATGAGCAGTTCTTC.

This clone turned up a few times. The V and J genes are TRBV4-1 and TRBJ2-5; D gene ambiguous. This CDR3 has 12 amino acids. The germline V gene encodes CDR1 MGHRA and CDR2 YSYEKL. Trimming removed 1 base from V and 5 bases from J, with 5 bases in between. The CDR3 DNA reads TGCGCCAGCAGCCAAGTTTGGGAGACCCAGTACTTC. It encodes CASSQVWETQYF.

The J gene is TRBJ2-4, the V gene TRBV7-2; maybe TRBD1 (6 bases). The CDR3 covers 16 residues. The V gene lost 3 bases and the J gene lost 0 bases, with 12 bases spanning the gap. Germline lookup yields CDR1 SGHTA and CDR2 FQGNSA. CDR3 loop: CASSFSGVLAKNIQYF. For the CDR3, the DNA is TGTGCCAGCAGCTTTTCAGGGGTCCTAGCCAAAAACATTCAGTACTTC.

As DNA, the CDR3 is TGTGCCAGCAACACCAGGGGCGGGGGCAATCAGCCCCAGCATTTT. Translated: CASNTRGGGNQPQHF. The rearrangement uses TRBV2 and TRBJ1-5, with D possibly matching TRBD1 (6 bases). The germline V gene has CDR1 SNHLY and CDR2 FYNNEI. Trimming took off 7 bases at V and 2 bases at J, with 15 bases between the two ends. The CDR3 has 15 amino acids.

This CDR3 reads CASSLQGANTGELFF. As DNA, the CDR3 is TGTGCCAGCAGCTTACAGGGGGCGAACACCGGGGAGCTGTTTTTT. The chain combines TRBV5-4 with TRBJ2-2, with 8 positions matching TRBD1. Trimming cost V 2 bases and J 0 bases; bases outside gene matches: 0. The CDR3 length is 15 residues. The germline V gene has CDR1 SGHNT and CDR2 YYREEE (reference sequence). Looking up the rest from reference TRBV5-4 and TRBJ2-2 gives the full variable domain: ETGVTQSPTHLIKTRGQQVTLRCSSQSGHNTVSWYQQALGQGPQFIFQYYREEENGRGNFPPRFSGLQFPNYSSELNVNALELDDSALYLCASSLQGANTGELFFGEGSRLTVL.

V gene TRBV7-9 combines with J gene TRBJ2-1, with D unclear. This CDR3 has 13 residues. Trimming left V 0 bases short and J 7 bases short, with 7 bases between. CDR1 and CDR2 (germline): SEHNR, FQNEAQ (reference sequence). The CDR3 bases are TGTGCCAGCAGCTTAGCTAGGTTAAATGAGCAGTTCTTC. Its protein product is CASSLARLNEQFF.

The chain combines TRBV10-2 with TRBJ2-7; 10 bases are shared with TRBD1. Germline trimming cut 8 bases from V and 2 bases from J; bases unmatched to any gene: 15. This CDR3 spans 17 amino acids. Germline V lookup: CDR1 WSHSY, CDR2 SAAADI. CDR3 nucleotide sequence: TGCGCCAGCTCCATAGGGGTCGGGACAGGGGTCACCTACGAGCAGTACTTC. This gives the protein CASSIGVGTGVTYEQYF.

The gene calls are TRBV19 and TRBJ1-4; perhaps TRBD1 as D (5 bases). CDR1 is LNHDA and CDR2 is SQIVND in the germline V gene (reference sequence). The CDR3 length is 16 residues. V was pared by 7 bases and J by 3 bases, with 18 bases between. In nucleotides, the CDR3 is TGTGCCAGTACCCCCGGGCAGGGTGTCCCTAATGAAAAACTGTTTTTT. It codes for CASTPGQGVPNEKLFF.

The chain is built from TRBV2 and TRBJ1-5, with no clear D. There are 15 residues in the CDR3. Germline loops: CDR1 SNHLY, CDR2 FYNNEI. Trimming took off 1 base at V and 5 bases at J, with 12 bases between the two ends. The CDR3 nucleotides read TGTGCCAGCAGTGAAGAGGCTTTGGGCCATCAGCCCCAGCATTTT. This gives the protein CASSEEALGHQPQHF.

The chain employs TRBV12-3 or TRBV12-4 and TRBJ2-1; D gene ambiguous. Between the trimmed V and J ends, which lost 3 bases and 8 bases, there was a span of 8 bases. This CDR3 region has 12 residues. CDR3 in DNA: TGTGCCAGCAGTTTGGTTGAGGATGAGCAGTTCTTC. It encodes CASSLVEDEQFF.

This clone was counted only a few times. The V call is TRBV6-5, the J call TRBJ2-7; 9 bases line up with TRBD1. The CDR3 is made up of 13 amino acids. The V segment lost 6 bases and the J segment 4 bases; nucleotides outside the gene matches: 4. Germline V gene data show CDR1 as MNHEY and CDR2 as SVGAGI. As DNA, the CDR3 is TGTGCCAGCAGCAACAGGGGGCTGTACGAGCAGTACTTC. Residues: CASSNRGLYEQYF.

This sequence joins TRBV15 and TRBJ2-7; a weak D match, TRBD1 (6 bases). The CDR3 runs to 16 residues. CDR1 is LNHNV and CDR2 is YYDKDF in the germline V gene (reference sequence). The V end lost 1 base, the J end lost 1 base, and 14 bases lay between the germline ends. In DNA, the CDR3 is TGTGCCACCAGCAGAGGGGGGCCTCAAGGGTCCTACGAGCAGTACTTC. This encodes CATSRGGPQGSYEQYF.

This chain links TRBV12-3 or TRBV12-4 with TRBJ2-3, with no clear D. This CDR3 region has 12 residues. The V end was cut by 6 bases, the J end by 4 bases, with 8 bases between. This CDR3 is CASRLVADTQYF. The CDR3 region has the DNA TGTGCCAGCAGGCTGGTGGCAGATACGCAGTATTTT.

Note on this clone: At one end, the junction sequence differs from germline, possibly due to a read error. The rearrangement links TRBV5-8 to TRBJ1-4; 12 nucleotides agree with TRBD1. This CDR3 spans 15 amino acids. Germline V gives CDR1 SGHTS, CDR2 YDEGEE. The CDR3 DNA sequence: TGTGCCAGCAGTTTGGGGACAGGGGGCAAGGAAAAACTGTTTTTT. Translating it yields CASSLGTGGKEKLFF.

J is TRBJ2-3 and V is TRBV28, with TRBD2 matching 8 bases. V was pared by 5 bases and J by 3 bases, with 19 bases of the junction left unmatched. The CDR3 consists of 19 residues. CDR1 MDHEN and CDR2 SYDVKM come from the germline V gene. The CDR3 coding sequence is TGTGCCAGCAGTCCTACAAGACGGGGGGGCTCAAAGCGGACAGATACGCAGTATTTT. Translating it yields CASSPTRRGGSKRTDTQYF. Variable domain in full (rest from reference TRBV28 and TRBJ2-3): DVKVTQSSRYLVKRTGEKVFLECVQDMDHENMFWYRQDPGLGLRLIYFSYDVKMKEKGDIPEGYSVSREKKERFSLILESASTNQTSMYLCASSPTRRGGSKRTDTQYFGPGTRLTVL.

The chain carries TRBV30 and TRBJ2-1; 9 nucleotides agree with TRBD2. Germline V gene lookup returns CDR1 GTSNPN and CDR2 SVGIG (reference sequence). The junction had 8 bases not matched to a gene; V was cut back by 2 bases and J by 3 bases. The CDR3 runs to 16 residues. CDR3 coding DNA: TGTGCCTGGAGTACCAGGAGAGCGGGGGGCTACAATGAGCAGTTCTTC. Protein product: CAWSTRRAGGYNEQFF.